The source of this T cell receptor beta chain is a study of blood T cell repertoires in COVID-19. Study-wide context: Samples of COVID-19 (acute and convalescent) were obtained from the United States, Italy and Spain. Sample material is recorded as cDNA or gDNA derived from T cells, B-cell-depleted T cells, or PBMCs.

In the authors' methods: Nucleated cell number was recorded as an estimate derived from reference gene primer amplification. The data were produced by immunoSEQ multiplex PCR, yet TCRdb's version contains in-frame clones alone and is incomplete. V, J and clone size are taken as reported in that table, and D and trimming were inferred from the DNA itself. The sample yields fewer than 350,000 clones, approximately 85% seen once. The CDR3 covers 18 residues. V lost 0 bases and J 1 base, leaving 18 bases between the germline ends. Germline V gene data show CDR1 as LGHNA and CDR2 as YNFKEQ. The receptor comes from a human donor in a cohort sampled during active COVID-19. The sample comprised peripheral blood. This chain connects TRBV4-2 to TRBJ1-2; the D gene is possibly TRBD1 (6 bases). The CDR3 spells CASSQDDLRTEFNYGYTF. The CDR3 coding sequence is TGTGCCAGCAGCCAAGATGACTTAAGGACAGAGTTTAACTATGGCTACACCTTC.